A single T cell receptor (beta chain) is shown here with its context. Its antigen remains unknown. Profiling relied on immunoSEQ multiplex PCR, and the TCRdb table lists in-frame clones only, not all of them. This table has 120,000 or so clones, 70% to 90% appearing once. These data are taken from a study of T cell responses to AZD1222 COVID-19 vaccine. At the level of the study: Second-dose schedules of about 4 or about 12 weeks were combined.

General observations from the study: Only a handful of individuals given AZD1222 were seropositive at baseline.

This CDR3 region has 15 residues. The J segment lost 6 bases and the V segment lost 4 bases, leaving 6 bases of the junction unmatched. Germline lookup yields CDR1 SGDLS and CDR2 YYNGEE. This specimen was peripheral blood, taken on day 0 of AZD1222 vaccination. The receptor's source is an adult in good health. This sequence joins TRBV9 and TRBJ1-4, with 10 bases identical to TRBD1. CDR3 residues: CASSPRTGGDEKLFF. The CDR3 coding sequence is TGTGCCAGCAGCCCTAGGACAGGGGGAGATGAAAAACTGTTTTTT. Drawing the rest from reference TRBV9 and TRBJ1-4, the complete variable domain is DSGVTQTPKHLITATGQRVTLRCSPRSGDLSVYWYQQSLDQGLQFLIQYYNGEERAKGNILERFSAQQFPDLHSELNLSSLELGDSALYFCASSPRTGGDEKLFFGSGTQLSVL.